The 28 T cell receptor beta chains listed next were all sequenced from one sample in a study of CD8+CD57+ T cells in acquired aplastic anemia. It was genomic DNA that served as the template for profiling TCR beta VDJ and CDR3. From the reads, TCRdb called clonotypes with MiXCR, one entry per CDR3 protein. The sample has hundreds of thousands of distinct CDR3 sequences; around 68% are singletons. Sequenced sample: sorted CD4+, CD8+, or CD8+CD57+ T cells (not recorded which) from PBMCs. Receptors were obtained from a human donor in good health, serving as a control.

The chain links TRBV7-9 to TRBJ1-4, with TRBD1 matching 8 bases. The CDR3 spans 14 residues. Looked up from germline, CDR1 is SEHNR and CDR2 is FQNEAQ (reference sequence). V lost 10 bases, J lost 2 bases, and 6 bases stayed unmatched. This chain's CDR3 is CATPQGGTNEKLFF. The CDR3 nucleotides read TGTGCCACCCCACAGGGGGGGACTAATGAAAAACTGTTTTTT.

Points on this clonotype: Here the CDR3 omits its conserved ending phenylalanine or tryptophan, so a read error is the likely source. It is unclear where the CDR3 begins or ends on the DNA, so no DNA is shown, and the CDR3 is as TCRdb lists it. The chain links TRBV2 to TRBJ1-6; the table's D call, TRBD1, has no DNA check behind it. CDR1 is SNHLY and CDR2 is FYNNEI in the germline V gene. The CDR3 spans 16 amino acids, including both terminal residues. CDR3 in amino acids: CASSVPDRYSGANVLS.

Concerning this clonotype itself: At one of its ends the junction is not consistent with the germline gene, which may arise from a read error. The chain joins TRBV15 to TRBJ1-2; no clear D gene. Germline-derived CDR1 and CDR2 are LNHNV and YYDKDF (reference sequence). This CDR3 region has 11 residues. Here the CDR3 DNA reads TGTGCCACCAGCTCAGTATCGGGCTGTACGTTC. Its translation is CATSSVSGCTF.

The CDR3 nucleotides are TGTGCCAGCAGCTTAGCACGCTATGAGCAGTTCTTC. Translating it yields CASSLARYEQFF. The V and J genes are TRBV7-2 and TRBJ2-1; D gene ambiguous. The CDR3 has 12 amino acids. V gave up 0 bases and J gave up 8 bases, with 5 bases separating them. Germline V lookup: CDR1 SGHTA, CDR2 FQGNSA.

The chain couples TRBV25-1 to TRBJ1-1; unclear D gene. The CDR3 runs 13 residues. CDR1 and CDR2 from the germline V gene are MGHDK and SYGVNS. V shed 6 bases and J shed 4 bases, with 12 bases lying between them. The CDR3, as DNA: TGTGCCAGCAGGCGGTGGGGTGGCACTGAAGCTTTCTTT. Encoded protein: CASRRWGGTEAFF.

The V and J genes are TRBV30 and TRBJ1-5; 8 bases agree with TRBD1. Germline V CDR1 and CDR2: GTSNPN, SVGIG (reference sequence). The ends lost 0 bases at V and 6 bases at J; junction bases unmatched: 4. The CDR3 totals 14 residues. In DNA form, the CDR3 reads TGTGCCTGGAGTGTCGACAGGGGAGGTCAGCCCCAGCATTTT. Residues: CAWSVDRGGQPQHF.

As to this clonotype: This CDR3 is missing its conserved last phenylalanine or tryptophan, likely due to a read error. The DNA is left out, because the CDR3 cannot be placed on it with certainty; the CDR3 is given as TCRdb lists it. This chain connects TRBV7-6 to TRBJ2-5; the table's D call, TRBD2, has no DNA check behind it. Germline loops: CDR1 SGHVS, CDR2 FNYEAQ. The CDR3 is 13 amino acids in total, end residues counted. CDR3 sequence reads: CATSAGGAGANVL.

The chain combines TRBV20-1 with TRBJ1-5, with 7 bases lining up with TRBD1. The CDR3 runs to 15 residues. The J segment lost 3 bases and the V segment lost 1 base, leaving 6 bases of the junction unmatched. Germline V lookup: CDR1 DFQATT, CDR2 SNEGSKA (reference sequence). The chain's CDR3 is CSARGGDSDNQPQHF. The CDR3 nucleotides read TGCAGTGCTAGAGGAGGGGACAGCGACAATCAGCCCCAGCATTTT.

In this sample, this clonotype turned up many times. This chain joins TRBV2 and TRBJ1-2; no definite D call. Germline V lookup: CDR1 SNHLY, CDR2 FYNNEI. Trimming shortened V by 7 bases and J by 0 bases, and 12 bases separated the two germline ends. This CDR3 contains 14 residues. CDR3 loop: CASKEGKANYGYTF. The CDR3 DNA follows: TGTGCCAGCAAGGAGGGAAAAGCTAACTATGGCTACACCTTC.

The sample holds one count of this clonotype. The V call is TRBV7-8, the J call TRBJ1-1, with D possibly being TRBD1 (5 bases). This CDR3 has 16 residues. Germline lookup yields CDR1 SGHVS and CDR2 FQNEAQ. Between the trimmed V and J ends, which lost 5 bases and 6 bases, there was a span of 22 bases. CDR3 nucleotide sequence: TGTGCCAGCAGCGGAAGTCAAAGGACGGGACGTGCTGAAGCTTTCTTT. The encoded protein is CASSGSQRTGRAEAFF.

V is TRBV29-1 and J is TRBJ1-6, with 8 positions matching TRBD1. Trimming at V came to 6 bases and at J to 6 bases, leaving 10 bases not matched to a gene. Germline loops: CDR1 SQVTM, CDR2 ANQGSEA. CDR3 size: 15 residues. CDR3 DNA: TGCAGCGTCGTGCCGCGGGACAGGTTTAATTCACCCCTCCACTTT. It yields the protein CSVVPRDRFNSPLHF. Based on the CDR3 plus reference TRBV29-1 and TRBJ1-6, the full variable domain is SAVISQKPSRDICQRGTSLTIQCQVDSQVTMMFWYRQQPGQSLTLIATANQGSEATYESGFVIDKFPISRPNLTFSTLTVSNMSPEDSSIYLCSVVPRDRFNSPLHFGNGTRLTVT.

This clonotype occurred many times. The genes are TRBV4-2 and TRBJ2-5; D gene ambiguous. V was clipped by 5 bases and J by 9 bases, with 10 bases between them. Germline CDR1 reads LGHNA; CDR2 reads YNFKEQ. This CDR3 region has 11 residues. CDR3 nucleotides: TGTGCCAGCAGCGAACTAAATTCCCAGTACTTC. It encodes CASSELNSQYF.

The chain combines TRBV19 with TRBJ1-1; 9 positions match TRBD1. Looked up from germline, CDR1 is LNHDA and CDR2 is SQIVND (reference sequence). The CDR3 sequence is 17 residues long. V trimming: 4 bases; J trimming: 4 bases; junction bases outside the gene matches: 13. CDR3 protein: CASSRHRGTGTGTEAFF. CDR3 sequence (DNA): TGTGCCAGTAGTAGACACCGAGGGACAGGGACGGGCACTGAAGCTTTCTTT.

The rearrangement uses TRBV11-2 and TRBJ2-7; tentative D call: TRBD1 (6 bases). Trimming left V 5 bases short and J 6 bases short, with 17 bases between. The CDR3 is made up of 14 amino acids. Germline V lookup: CDR1 SGHAT, CDR2 FQNNGV. CDR3 in DNA: TGTGCCAGCAGCACCCGGACAGTATCGGTCGAGCAGTACTTC. Translation gives CASSTRTVSVEQYF.

The V call is TRBV2, the J call TRBJ1-6, with 9 positions matching TRBD1. CDR3 size: 14 residues. V lost 7 bases to trimming and J lost 10 bases; unmatched junction nucleotides: 8. Germline V gene data show CDR1 as SNHLY and CDR2 as FYNNEI. The CDR3 DNA is TGTGCCAGCACTCGGGACAGGGCGAAGTCACCCCTCCACTTT. Translating it yields CASTRDRAKSPLHF.

This clonotype was found many times. This chain links TRBV19 with TRBJ2-1; 11 nucleotides line up with TRBD2. CDR1 and CDR2 from the germline V gene are LNHDA and SQIVND (reference sequence). J was trimmed by 6 bases and V by 1 base; bases with no gene match: 8. The CDR3 has 17 residues. The CDR3 reads CASSIGAPSGGLNEQFF. For the CDR3, the DNA is TGTGCCAGTAGTATAGGGGCCCCTAGCGGGGGGCTCAATGAGCAGTTCTTC.

The chain links TRBV20-1 to TRBJ2-7; possibly TRBD1 for D (5 bases). CDR1 and CDR2 (germline): DFQATT, SNEGSKA (reference sequence). The CDR3 contains 12 residues. V shed 3 bases and J shed 3 bases, with 9 bases lying between them. CDR3 in DNA: TGCAGTGCTAGCAGCCAGGGCTACGAGCAGTACTTC. This codes for CSASSQGYEQYF.

The table lists this clonotype with many counts. The V call is TRBV18, the J call TRBJ2-7, with 8 bases aligning to TRBD1. Germline CDR1 reads KGHSH; CDR2 reads LQKENI. This CDR3 is 15 amino acids long. Trimming removed 8 bases from V and 4 bases from J; junction bases left unmatched: 13. The CDR3 loop is CASTPDRGPAYEQYF. The CDR3 DNA sequence: TGTGCCAGCACCCCTGACAGGGGCCCCGCGTACGAGCAGTACTTC.

In its sample, this clonotype was seen a few times. A read error is possible here, since a much larger clone lies one base away. The chain carries TRBV7-2 and TRBJ2-3; 7 bases line up with TRBD1. CDR3 length equals 16 residues. CDR1 is SGHTA and CDR2 is FQGNSA in the germline V gene. CDR3 sequence: CASSASTAWGTDTRYF. The CDR3 bases are TGCGCCAGCAGCGCCTCGACAGCCTGGGGGACAGATACGCGGTATTTT.

With respect to this clonotype: The junction departs from the called germline gene at one end, perhaps through a read error. The chain employs TRBV5-1 and TRBJ2-7; D unresolved. CDR3 length: 15 residues. Germline CDR1 SGHRS, CDR2 YFSETQ. The CDR3 sequence: CASSLNLNTDYEQYF. CDR3 in DNA: TGTGCCAGCAGCTTAAACTTGAACACTGACTACGAGCAGTACTTC.

This clonotype came up a few times. J is TRBJ1-2 and V is TRBV19; unclear D gene. The CDR3 sequence is 11 residues long. The V end lost 6 bases, the J end lost 6 bases, and 8 bases lay between the germline ends. CDR1 and CDR2 from the germline V gene are LNHDA and SQIVND (reference sequence). Here the CDR3 reads CASRSRDGYTF. Here the CDR3 DNA reads TGTGCCAGTAGATCCCGGGATGGCTACACCTTC. The entire variable domain, with the rest obtained from reference TRBV19 and TRBJ1-2, is as follows: DGGITQSPKYLFRKEGQNVTLSCEQNLNHDAMYWYRQDPGQGLRLIYYSQIVNDFQKGDIAEGYSVSREKKESFPLTVTSAQKNPTAFYLCASRSRDGYTFGSGTRLTVV.

This clonotype has ten or more counts. The CDR3 protein is CASAGGTPTEEQFF. CDR3 DNA: TGTGCCAGCGCGGGGGGGACCCCGACAGAGGAGCAGTTCTTC. The chain couples TRBV2 to TRBJ2-1; 9 bases match TRBD2. J gave up 10 bases and V 8 bases, and 12 bases lay outside the gene matches. Germline values: CDR1 SNHLY, CDR2 FYNNEI. The CDR3 has 14 amino acids. The full variable domain, with the rest looked up from reference TRBV2 and TRBJ2-1, is EPEVTQTPSHQVTQMGQEVILRCVPISNHLYFYWYRQILGQKVEFLVSFYNNEISEKSEIFDDQFSVERPDGSNFTLKIRSTKLEDSAMYFCASAGGTPTEEQFFGPGTRLTVL.

The chain is built from TRBV7-3 and TRBJ1-1, with D perhaps matching TRBD1 (6 bases). Per germline, CDR1 SGHTA and CDR2 FQGTGA. This CDR3 has 13 amino acids. V was clipped by 3 bases and J by 10 bases, with 15 bases between them. The CDR3 loop is CASSFYGRGAAFF. DNA of the CDR3: TGTGCCAGCAGCTTTTATGGTCGGGGGGCAGCTTTCTTT.

V gene TRBV5-1 combines with J gene TRBJ2-7; the D gene could be TRBD1 or TRBD2 (5 bases each). The CDR3 has 13 amino acids. Per germline, CDR1 SGHRS and CDR2 YFSETQ. The V gene lost 4 bases and the J gene lost 5 bases, with 13 bases spanning the gap. CDR3 protein: CASSREGQNEQYF. The CDR3 region has the DNA TGCGCCAGCAGCCGAGAGGGGCAAAACGAGCAGTACTTC.

This clonotype was observed a single time. J is TRBJ2-3 and V is TRBV20-1, with TRBD2 identical over 10 bases. Germline assignment: CDR1 DFQATT and CDR2 SNEGSKA (reference sequence). V lost 6 bases and J lost 6; bases outside the gene matches: 6. The CDR3 has 13 residues. The CDR3 DNA reads as TGCAGTGCCGTTAGCGGGGGGACCGATACGCAGTATTTT. Translating gives CSAVSGGTDTQYF.

This clonotype was detected ten times or more. This rearrangement joins TRBV30 to TRBJ1-4, with a possible D match to TRBD1 (5 bases). The CDR3 has 14 amino acids. The germline V gene has CDR1 GTSNPN and CDR2 SVGIG (reference sequence). V lost 5 bases, J lost 7 bases, and 17 bases lay in between. The CDR3: CAWALAPGFEKLFF. CDR3 DNA: TGTGCCTGGGCTTTGGCGCCAGGGTTTGAAAAACTGTTTTTT.

This clonotype has just one count. The gene calls are TRBV20-1 and TRBJ1-2, with D possibly TRBD1 on 5 matching bases. The CDR3 consists of 14 residues. In germline, CDR1 is DFQATT, CDR2 SNEGSKA (reference sequence). V lost 1 base, J lost 6 bases, and 15 bases lay in between. CDR3: CSARAQVSQHGYTF. The CDR3 coding sequence is TGCAGTGCTAGAGCACAGGTATCGCAGCATGGCTACACCTTC.

As for this clonotype: A much bigger clone sits one base away, suggesting this may be a read error. The chain has TRBV7-3 and TRBJ2-2; 8 bases line up with TRBD2. The trim removed 4 bases at V and 0 bases at J, leaving 4 bases unmatched. The CDR3 covers 16 residues. Germline V gene data show CDR1 as SGHTA and CDR2 as FQGTGA. This CDR3 reads CASSSRAGANTGELFF. CDR3 nucleotides: TGTGCCAGCAGCTCAAGAGCGGGGGCGAACACCGGGGAGCTGTTTTTT. Complete variable domain (other parts from reference TRBV7-3 and TRBJ2-2): GAGVSQTPSNKVTEKGKYVELRCDPISGHTALYWYRQSLGQGPEFLIYFQGTGAADDSGLPNDRFFAVRPEGSVSTLKIQRTERGDSAVYLCASSSRAGANTGELFFGEGSRLTVL.